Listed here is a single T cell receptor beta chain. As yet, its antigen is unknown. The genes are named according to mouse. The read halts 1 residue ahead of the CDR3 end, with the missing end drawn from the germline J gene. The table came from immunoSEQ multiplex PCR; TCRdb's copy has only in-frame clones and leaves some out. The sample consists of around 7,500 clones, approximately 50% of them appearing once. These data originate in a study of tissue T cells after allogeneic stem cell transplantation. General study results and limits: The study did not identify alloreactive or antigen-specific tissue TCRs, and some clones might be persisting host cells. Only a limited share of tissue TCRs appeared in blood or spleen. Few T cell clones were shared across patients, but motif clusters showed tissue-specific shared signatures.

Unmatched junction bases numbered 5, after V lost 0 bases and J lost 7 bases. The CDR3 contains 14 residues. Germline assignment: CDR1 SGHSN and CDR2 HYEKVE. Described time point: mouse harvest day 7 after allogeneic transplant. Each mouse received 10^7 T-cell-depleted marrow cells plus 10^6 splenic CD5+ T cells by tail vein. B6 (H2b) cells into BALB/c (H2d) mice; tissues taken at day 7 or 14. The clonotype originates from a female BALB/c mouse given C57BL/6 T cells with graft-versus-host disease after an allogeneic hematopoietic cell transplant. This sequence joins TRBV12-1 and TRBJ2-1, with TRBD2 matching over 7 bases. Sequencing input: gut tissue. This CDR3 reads CASSLLGVRAEQFF. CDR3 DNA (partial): TGTGCCAGCTCTCTCCTGGGGGTGCGGGCTGAGCAGTTC.